Presented here are 3 T cell receptor beta chains from one specimen sequenced in a study of blood T cell repertoires in COVID-19. Assay used: immunoSEQ multiplex PCR; TCRdb lists only in-frame clones, some missing. The sample yields around 450,000 clones, about 90% seen once. The specimen was PBMCs or T cells enriched from blood (not recorded which). These TCRs come from a woman under 30 with acute COVID-19.

DNA of the CDR3: TGTGCCAGCAGCGCTACGGGAGGGCCAAATGAGCAGTTCTTC. This gives the protein CASSATGGPNEQFF. The V and J genes are TRBV9 and TRBJ2-1; TRBD2 matches at 8 bases. The CDR3 length is 14 residues. The junction had 6 bases not matched to a gene; V was cut back by 3 bases and J by 7 bases. Germline CDR1 and CDR2: SGDLS and YYNGEE.

This chain uses TRBV10-2 with TRBJ1-6; D remains unclear. Deletions cut 7 bases from V and 0 bases from J, with 10 bases between. The CDR3 extends over 15 amino acids. Germline V gene sequence: CDR1 WSHSY, CDR2 SAAADI. CDR3 coding DNA: TGCGCCAGCATGGGTCACAGCTCCTATAATTCACCCCTCCACTTT. Translation: CASMGHSSYNSPLHF.

This chain uses TRBV18 with TRBJ1-5, with 10 bases matching TRBD1. This CDR3 has 15 amino acids. CDR1 and CDR2 from the germline V gene are KGHSH and LQKENI. Trimming removed 3 bases from V and 6 bases from J; junction bases left unmatched: 5. CDR3 sequence (DNA): TGTGCCAGCTCACCGCGAGACAGGGGGCTTCAGCCCCAGCATTTT. It codes for CASSPRDRGLQPQHF.